The 24 T cell receptor beta chains reported below all come from one sample, sequenced in a study of T cell responses to AZD1222 COVID-19 vaccine. Sequencing used immunoSEQ multiplex PCR; TCRdb keeps in-frame clones, though not all of them. Of about 120,000 clones in the sample, around 88% were seen once. The specimen was peripheral blood, collected 28 days after the second AZD1222 dose. Receptors originate from an adult who received the AZD1222 COVID-19 vaccine.

This rearrangement joins TRBV6-5 to TRBJ1-1; D unresolved. This CDR3 is 13 amino acids long. V was cut by 4 bases and J by 1 base, with 7 bases left in between. CDR1 is MNHEY and CDR2 is SVGAGI in the germline V gene. The CDR3 DNA sequence: TGTGCCAGCAGTTTACACCGGAACACTGAAGCTTTCTTT. Translated: CASSLHRNTEAFF.

The chain uses TRBV5-1 and TRBJ2-1, with TRBD1 matching over 9 bases. Germline-derived CDR1 and CDR2 are SGHRS and YFSETQ. The CDR3 totals 14 residues. V was clipped by 4 bases and J by 5 bases; unmatched bases: 4. CDR3 sequence reads: CASSGTGPNNEQFF. In nucleotides, the CDR3 is TGCGCCAGCAGCGGGACAGGGCCCAACAATGAGCAGTTCTTC.

Written as DNA, the CDR3 is TGTGCCAGCAGCTTGTCCGGGGGGGGCCGCACAGATACGCAGTATTTT. Protein: CASSLSGGGRTDTQYF. The genes are TRBV5-4 and TRBJ2-3; 8 bases are a match to TRBD2. The germline CDR1 and CDR2 sequences are SGHNT and YYREEE (reference sequence). CDR3 size: 16 residues. The V and J ends lost 1 base and 1 base, in that order; junction bases with no gene match: 5.

CDR3 DNA sequence: TGTGCCAGCAGTTATAAATACAGCACTGAAGCTTTCTTT. The encoded protein is CASSYKYSTEAFF. The V gene is TRBV6-2 or TRBV6-3, the J gene TRBJ1-1; D is uncertain. This CDR3 has 13 residues. CDR1 MNHEY and CDR2 SVGEGT come from the germline V gene. V was shortened by 3 bases and J by 4 bases, with 9 bases between the two germline ends.

The V call is TRBV6-5, the J call TRBJ2-5; 10 bases align to TRBD1. Unmatched junction bases numbered 9, after V lost 6 bases and J lost 5 bases. Per the germline V gene, CDR1 is MNHEY and CDR2 is SVGAGI. CDR3 length: 15 amino acids. The CDR3 nucleotides are TGTGCCAGCAGGATGACAGGGGGCTTGTGGGAGACCCAGTACTTC. It translates to CASRMTGGLWETQYF.

This chain connects TRBV9 to TRBJ2-2; no clear D. Per germline, CDR1 SGDLS and CDR2 YYNGEE. The V end lost 4 bases, the J end lost 0 bases, and 16 bases lay between the germline ends. This CDR3 comprises 17 residues. CDR3 sequence: CASSPRLGVANTGELFF. The CDR3 DNA sequence: TGTGCCAGCAGCCCTCGACTTGGGGTGGCGAACACCGGGGAGCTGTTTTTT.

The chain combines TRBV7-2 with TRBJ1-2; TRBD1 agrees at 10 bases. Looked up from germline, CDR1 is SGHTA and CDR2 is FQGNSA. The V gene end was trimmed by 1 base and the J gene end by 8 bases; junction bases not matched to a gene: 4. This CDR3 contains 14 residues. The CDR3 is CASSLVSTGGGYTF. CDR3 DNA sequence: TGTGCCAGCAGCTTAGTCTCGACAGGGGGCGGCTACACCTTC.

The chain's CDR3 is CASSPRTGDSPLHF. The CDR3, as DNA: TGTGCCAGCAGCCCGCGGACAGGGGATTCACCCCTCCACTTT. V gene TRBV7-9 combines with J gene TRBJ1-6, with TRBD1 identical over 9 bases. The CDR3 runs to 14 residues. Germline CDR1 is SEHNR and CDR2 is FQNEAQ (reference sequence). With 5 bases clipped from V and 8 bases from J, the junction kept 4 bases outside the gene matches.

The chain combines TRBV19 with TRBJ1-4; D possibly corresponds to TRBD1 (5 bases). Per germline, CDR1 LNHDA and CDR2 SQIVND (reference sequence). V dropped 4 bases and J dropped 2 bases, with 11 bases sitting between them. The CDR3 sequence is 15 residues long. CDR3 region: CASSTGWGTNEKLFF. CDR3 coding DNA: TGTGCCAGTAGTACCGGCTGGGGGACTAATGAAAAACTGTTTTTT.

This CDR3 reads CASVRGSPGYEQYF. Written as DNA, the CDR3 is TGTGCCAGCGTCAGGGGCAGCCCAGGATACGAGCAGTACTTC. The chain recombines TRBV6-5 with TRBJ2-7; maybe TRBD1 (6 bases). Germline V lookup: CDR1 MNHEY, CDR2 SVGAGI. Trimming shortened V by 8 bases and J by 4 bases, and 18 bases separated the two germline ends. The CDR3 runs 14 residues.

CDR3 sequence reads: CASSPQTGRGNTEAFF. In DNA, the CDR3 is TGTGCCAGCAGCCCACAGACAGGGCGGGGGAACACTGAAGCTTTCTTT. The V gene is TRBV5-5, the J gene TRBJ1-1, with 7 bases that match TRBD1. The CDR3 sequence is 16 residues long. Germline CDR1 SGHKS, CDR2 YYEKEE (reference sequence). With V trimmed by 4 bases and J by 1 base, 10 bases remained unmatched.

The rearrangement uses TRBV3-1 (or the pseudogene TRBV3-2) and TRBJ2-7; possibly TRBD2 for D (6 bases). Germline V lookup: CDR1 LGHDT, CDR2 YNNKEL (reference sequence). The CDR3 loop spans 15 amino acids. Trimming left V 4 bases short and J 4 bases short, with 17 bases between. The CDR3 DNA reads as TGTGCCAGCAGCCCCGGCGGGGTTAGCGCATACGAGCAGTACTTC. It specifies CASSPGGVSAYEQYF.

The chain uses TRBV5-1 and TRBJ2-7; TRBD1 or TRBD2 may be the D gene (5 bases each). Germline V lookup: CDR1 SGHRS, CDR2 YFSETQ. Trimming cost V 1 base and J 8 bases, with 13 bases left between them. This CDR3 spans 13 amino acids. The CDR3 region has the DNA TGCGCCAGCAGCTTGCTGGGACCCTCGCAGCAGTACTTC. It is translated as CASSLLGPSQQYF.

This clone appeared a single time. V gene TRBV5-1 combines with J gene TRBJ1-1, with 12 nucleotides matching TRBD1. In germline, CDR1 is SGHRS, CDR2 YFSETQ. Trimming took 6 bases from V and 3 from J; bases not matched to a gene: 6. This CDR3 is built from 15 residues. The CDR3 sequence is CASNGGTGGHTEAFF. For the CDR3, the DNA is TGCGCCAGCAATGGGGGGACAGGGGGCCACACTGAAGCTTTCTTT.

The V gene is TRBV5-4, the J gene TRBJ1-1; D is unclear. CDR3 length: 15 residues. From germline, CDR1 is SGHNT and CDR2 YYREEE (reference sequence). Deletions cut 6 bases from V and 0 bases from J, with 15 bases between. As DNA, the CDR3 is TGTGCCAGCACCCCCGGTGGAGGTGTGAACACTGAAGCTTTCTTT. It specifies CASTPGGGVNTEAFF.

This clone was counted once. For the CDR3, the DNA is TGTGCCAGCAGTCTCCCCGGGACAGGAACCTACGAGCAGTACTTC. It is translated as CASSLPGTGTYEQYF. The V and J genes are TRBV7-8 and TRBJ2-7; 8 bases are shared with TRBD1. Trimming removed 6 bases from V and 2 bases from J; junction bases left unmatched: 9. The CDR3 length is 15 residues. Germline CDR1 reads SGHVS; CDR2 reads FQNEAQ.

The V gene is TRBV10-3, the J gene TRBJ1-3, with D perhaps matching TRBD1 (5 bases). Trimming pared 10 bases from V and 0 bases from J, leaving 10 bases between. The CDR3 is 13 residues long. CDR1 is ENHRY and CDR2 is SYGVKD in the germline V gene. CDR3 DNA: TGTGCCACTACAGGTTCCTCTGGAAACACCATATATTTT. This gives the protein CATTGSSGNTIYF.

This sequence joins TRBV2 and TRBJ1-1; D possibly corresponds to TRBD1 (5 bases). CDR1 SNHLY and CDR2 FYNNEI come from the germline V gene. V was pared by 7 bases and J by 10 bases, with 16 bases between. The CDR3 runs 12 residues. This chain's CDR3 is CASNRGGLGAFF. CDR3 nucleotide sequence: TGTGCCAGCAATCGCGGGGGACTTGGAGCTTTCTTT.

The chain joins TRBV7-2 to TRBJ2-1; no clear D gene. Germline CDR1 is SGHTA and CDR2 is FQGNSA. This CDR3 contains 14 residues. V dropped 0 bases and J dropped 9 bases, with 12 bases sitting between them. The DNA of the CDR3 is TGTGCCAGCAGCTTAGCCTACACTCTGGTTGAGCAGTTCTTC. It yields the protein CASSLAYTLVEQFF.

V usage is TRBV6-5 and J usage is TRBJ2-3, with TRBD2 as a possible D gene (6 bases). V was clipped by 0 bases and J by 4 bases, with 11 bases between them. From germline, CDR1 is MNHEY and CDR2 SVGAGI. CDR3 size: 15 residues. CDR3: CASSYSATSADTQYF. Written as DNA, the CDR3 is TGTGCCAGCAGTTACTCTGCGACTAGTGCAGATACGCAGTATTTT.

V is TRBV2 and J is TRBJ2-1; 7 nucleotides line up with TRBD2. The V and J ends lost 7 bases and 7 bases, in that order; junction bases with no gene match: 7. Germline-derived CDR1 and CDR2 are SNHLY and FYNNEI. This CDR3 is built from 13 residues. DNA of the CDR3: TGTGCCAGCATCTTGGGGGGGAGAAATGAGCAGTTCTTC. Its translation: CASILGGRNEQFF.

This clone has only one observation. The chain is built from TRBV7-2 and TRBJ2-7; weak D call: TRBD2 (5 bases). Germline V lookup: CDR1 SGHTA, CDR2 FQGNSA. The CDR3 spans 14 residues. V lost 4 bases and J lost 2, with 12 bases in between. In nucleotides, the CDR3 is TGTGCCAGCAGCTCAAGAGAGGGTACCTACGAGCAGTACTTC. As protein: CASSSREGTYEQYF.

This clone came up once. This chain connects TRBV29-1 to TRBJ1-2; no firm D call. The length of the CDR3 is 11 residues. Germline V gene lookup returns CDR1 SQVTM and CDR2 ANQGSEA. V shed 2 bases and J shed 6 bases, with 7 bases lying between them. The CDR3 loop is CSVEPPDGYTF. As DNA, the CDR3 is TGCAGCGTTGAACCCCCGGATGGCTACACCTTC.

The J gene is TRBJ2-3, the V gene TRBV6-2 or TRBV6-3; the D is unclear. This CDR3 spans 13 amino acids. CDR1 and CDR2 from the germline V gene are MNHEY and SVGEGT. Trimming cost V 4 bases and J 5 bases, with 10 bases left between them. The DNA of the CDR3 is TGTGCCAGCAGTTCCAGTTGGGTAGATACGCAGTATTTT. Its translation: CASSSSWVDTQYF.